These T cell receptor beta chains were read from a single sample in a study of Graves' ophthalmopathy and Graves' hyperthyroidism. TCRdb processed the multiplex PCR reads anew with MiXCR; each CDR3 protein has one entry. In the table there are over a million distinct CDR3 sequences, 36% of which are singletons. Sequenced material: peripheral blood or thyroid tissue (not recorded which). Receptors originate from an adult man with Graves' hyperthyroidism. Each CDR3 is given with its conserved first and last residue. The order of the fields is D gene, clone size, V gene, J gene, CDR3 length, CDR3 DNA, CDR3 protein. A D gene is named only where the DNA matches it firmly. Where a row states a size, it is once, few, many or the class of an expanded clone; other rows omit it.

d_call: -; clone_size: -; v_call: TRBV15; j_call: TRBJ1-2; cdr3_length: 12; cdr3_nt: TGTGCCACCAGCAGCGGGCAGGGTGGCTACACCTTC; cdr3_aa: CATSSGQGGYTF
d_call: -; clone_size: -; v_call: TRBV5-1; j_call: TRBJ2-6; cdr3_length: 19; cdr3_nt: TGCGCCAGCAGCTTTTCCCCCCCGCTTTCAGGTACTGGGGCCAACGTCCTGACTTTC; cdr3_aa: CASSFSPPLSGTGANVLTF
d_call: -; clone_size: few; v_call: TRBV30; j_call: TRBJ1-2; cdr3_length: 12; cdr3_nt: TGTGCCTGGAGTGTTTCGAACGGAGGCTACACCTTC; cdr3_aa: CAWSVSNGGYTF
d_call: -; clone_size: many; v_call: TRBV4-2; j_call: TRBJ2-5; cdr3_length: 14; cdr3_nt: TGTGCCAGCAGCCAAGACGGACCGAGCGGGACCCAGTACTTC; cdr3_aa: CASSQDGPSGTQYF
d_call: -; clone_size: few; v_call: TRBV30; j_call: TRBJ1-2; cdr3_length: 13; cdr3_nt: TGTGCCTGGAGTGCCCGACAGGACTATGGCTACACCTTC; cdr3_aa: CAWSARQDYGYTF
d_call: TRBD1; clone_size: once; v_call: TRBV7-9; j_call: TRBJ2-5; cdr3_length: 15; cdr3_nt: TGTGCCAGCAGCTCAGACGGACAGGGCCAAGAGACCCAGTACTTC; cdr3_aa: CASSSDGQGQETQYF
d_call: TRBD1; clone_size: -; v_call: TRBV28; j_call: TRBJ1-5; cdr3_length: 13; cdr3_nt: TGTGCCAGCAGTTCCCCTGACAGGGGGCCCCAGCATTTT; cdr3_aa: CASSSPDRGPQHF
d_call: -; clone_size: few; v_call: TRBV20-1; j_call: TRBJ1-5; cdr3_length: 15; cdr3_nt: TGCAGTGCTAGAGCGGAAGGGCTGGTTAATCAGCCCCAGCATTTT; cdr3_aa: CSARAEGLVNQPQHF
d_call: -; clone_size: many; v_call: TRBV20-1; j_call: TRBJ1-2; cdr3_length: 9; cdr3_nt: TGCAGTGCCAGAGGTGGCTACACCTTC; cdr3_aa: CSARGGYTF
d_call: -; clone_size: -; v_call: TRBV20-1; j_call: TRBJ2-2; cdr3_length: 13; cdr3_nt: TGCAGTGCTAGTATTAGCGGCCTGCGGGAGCTGTTTTTT; cdr3_aa: CSASISGLRELFF
d_call: -; clone_size: few; v_call: TRBV7-3; j_call: TRBJ1-6; cdr3_length: 15; cdr3_nt: TGTGCCAGCAGCCAGGGGTGGCAGGGCAATTCACCCCTCCACTTT; cdr3_aa: CASSQGWQGNSPLHF
d_call: -; clone_size: many; v_call: TRBV14; j_call: TRBJ2-2; cdr3_length: 16; cdr3_nt: TGTGCCAGCAGCCAAGGGATGGACTGGAACACCGGGGAGCTGTTTTTT; cdr3_aa: CASSQGMDWNTGELFF
d_call: -; clone_size: few; v_call: TRBV12-3/TRBV12-4; j_call: TRBJ1-1; cdr3_length: 14; cdr3_nt: TGTGCCAGCAGTTTTCCATTAGGGAACACTGAAGCTTTCTTT; cdr3_aa: CASSFPLGNTEAFF
d_call: -; clone_size: few; v_call: TRBV28; j_call: TRBJ2-7; cdr3_length: 12; cdr3_nt: TGTGCCAGCGCGGTTGGGGGCTACGAGCAGTACTTC; cdr3_aa: CASAVGGYEQYF
d_call: TRBD2; clone_size: few; v_call: TRBV12-3/TRBV12-4; j_call: TRBJ2-2; cdr3_length: 15; cdr3_nt: TGTGCCAGCAGGGTAGCGGGGGCGGGCACCGGGGAGCTGTTTTTT; cdr3_aa: CASRVAGAGTGELFF
d_call: TRBD2; clone_size: few; v_call: TRBV20-1; j_call: TRBJ2-7; cdr3_length: 15; cdr3_nt: TGCAGTGCAATGGGACTAGCGGGAGGGCCGGGCGAGCAGTACTTC; cdr3_aa: CSAMGLAGGPGEQYF